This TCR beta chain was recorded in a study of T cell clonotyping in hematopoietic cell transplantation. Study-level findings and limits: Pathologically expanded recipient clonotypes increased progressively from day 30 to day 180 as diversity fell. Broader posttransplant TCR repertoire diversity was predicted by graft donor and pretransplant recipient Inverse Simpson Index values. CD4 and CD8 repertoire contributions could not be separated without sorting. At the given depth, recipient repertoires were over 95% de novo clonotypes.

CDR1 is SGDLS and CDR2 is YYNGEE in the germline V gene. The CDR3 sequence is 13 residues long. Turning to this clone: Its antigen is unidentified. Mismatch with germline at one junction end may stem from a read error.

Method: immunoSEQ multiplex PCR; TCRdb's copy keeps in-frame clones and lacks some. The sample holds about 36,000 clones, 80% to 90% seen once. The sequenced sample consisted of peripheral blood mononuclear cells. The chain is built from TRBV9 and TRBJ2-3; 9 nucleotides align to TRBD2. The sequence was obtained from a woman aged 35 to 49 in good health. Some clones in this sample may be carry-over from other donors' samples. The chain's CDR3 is CASSATSGPLPNF. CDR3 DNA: TGTGCCAGCAGCGCCACTAGCGGGCCGCTCCCGAATTTT.